The following is a TCR beta chain sequence with its context. Its antigen remains unidentified. Only in-frame clones appear in the TCRdb table, and some are missing; sequencing was by immunoSEQ multiplex PCR. The sample includes about 96,000 clones, around 80% of them seen just once. In germline, CDR1 is LNHDA, CDR2 SQIVND (reference sequence). V shed 1 base, J shed 6 bases, and the junction held 9 bases outside the gene matches. CDR3 size: 16 residues. This sample was taken from a study of glioma-infiltrating T cells after dendritic cell vaccination. Study-level background: Monocyte-derived dendritic cells, cultured 6 to 8 days with IL-4 and GM-CSF, were pulsed with autologous tumor lysate.

Overall study results and limits: Higher pretreatment TIL content predicted longer progression-free time and survival.

The sample in question was blood, obtained before dendritic cell vaccination. The receptor's source is a human donor with glioblastoma. The chain employs TRBV19 and TRBJ2-7, with TRBD2 matching over 10 bases. Here the CDR3 reads CASSIGSGGAFTEQYF. CDR3 DNA sequence: TGTGCCAGTAGTATAGGGAGCGGGGGGGCCTTCACCGAGCAGTACTTC. Combining the CDR3 with reference TRBV19 and TRBJ2-7 gives the whole variable domain DGGITQSPKYLFRKEGQNVTLSCEQNLNHDAMYWYRQDPGQGLRLIYYSQIVNDFQKGDIAEGYSVSREKKESFPLTVTSAQKNPTAFYLCASSIGSGGAFTEQYFGPGTRLTVT.